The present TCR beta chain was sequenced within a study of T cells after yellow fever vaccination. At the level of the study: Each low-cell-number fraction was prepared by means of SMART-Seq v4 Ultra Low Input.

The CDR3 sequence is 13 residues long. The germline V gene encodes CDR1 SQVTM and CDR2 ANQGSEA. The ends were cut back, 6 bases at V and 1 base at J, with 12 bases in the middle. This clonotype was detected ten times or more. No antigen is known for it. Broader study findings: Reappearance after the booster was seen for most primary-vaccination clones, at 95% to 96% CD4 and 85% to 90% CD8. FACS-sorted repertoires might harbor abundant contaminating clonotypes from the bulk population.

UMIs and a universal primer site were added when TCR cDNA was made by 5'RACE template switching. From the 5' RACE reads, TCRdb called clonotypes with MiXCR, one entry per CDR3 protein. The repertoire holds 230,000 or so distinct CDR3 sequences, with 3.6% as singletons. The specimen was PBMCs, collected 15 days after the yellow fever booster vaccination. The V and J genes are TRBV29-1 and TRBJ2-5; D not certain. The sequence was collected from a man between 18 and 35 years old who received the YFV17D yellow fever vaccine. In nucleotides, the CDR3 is TGCAGCGTACCCCAGGAGTCCCAAGAGACCCAGTACTTC. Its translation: CSVPQESQETQYF.